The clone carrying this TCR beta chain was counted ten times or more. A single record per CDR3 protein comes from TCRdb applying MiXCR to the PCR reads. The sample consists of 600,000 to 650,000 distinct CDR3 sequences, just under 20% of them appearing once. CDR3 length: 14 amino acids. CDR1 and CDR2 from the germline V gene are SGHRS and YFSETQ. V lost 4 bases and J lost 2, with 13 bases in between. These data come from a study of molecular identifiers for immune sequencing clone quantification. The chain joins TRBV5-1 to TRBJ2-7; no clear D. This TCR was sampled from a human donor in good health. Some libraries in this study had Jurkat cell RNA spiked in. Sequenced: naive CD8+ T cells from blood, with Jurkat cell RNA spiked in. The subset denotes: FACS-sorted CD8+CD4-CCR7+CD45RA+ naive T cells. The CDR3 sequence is CASSDPGRTYEQYF. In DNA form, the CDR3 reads TGCGCCAGCAGCGACCCGGGCCGAACCTACGAGCAGTACTTC.